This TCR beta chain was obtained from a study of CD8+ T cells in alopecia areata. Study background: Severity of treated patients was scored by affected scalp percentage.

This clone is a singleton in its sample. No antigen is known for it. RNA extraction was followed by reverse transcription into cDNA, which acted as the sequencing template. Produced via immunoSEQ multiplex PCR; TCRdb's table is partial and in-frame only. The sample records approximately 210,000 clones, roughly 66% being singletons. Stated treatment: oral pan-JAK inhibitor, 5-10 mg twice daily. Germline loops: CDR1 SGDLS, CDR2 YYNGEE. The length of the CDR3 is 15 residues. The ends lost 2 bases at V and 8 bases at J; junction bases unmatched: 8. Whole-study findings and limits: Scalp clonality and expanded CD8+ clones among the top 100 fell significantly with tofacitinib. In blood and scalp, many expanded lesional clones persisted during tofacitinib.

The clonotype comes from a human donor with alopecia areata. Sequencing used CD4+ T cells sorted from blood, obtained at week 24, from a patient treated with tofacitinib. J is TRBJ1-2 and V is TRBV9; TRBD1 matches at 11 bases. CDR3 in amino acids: CASSVGDRGSHGYTF. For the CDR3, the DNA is TGTGCCAGCAGCGTGGGGGACAGGGGGAGTCACGGCTACACCTTC.